The rows below give T cell receptor beta chains drawn from one sample of a study of cytomegalovirus exposure and HLA in healthy donors. Method: immunoSEQ multiplex PCR; TCRdb's copy keeps in-frame clones and lacks some. The sample lists around 220,000 clones, about 83% occurring once. Input material: PBMCs. The source of these receptors is a girl aged 5 to 17 in good health and CMV-seronegative. CDR3s include the opening cysteine and the closing phenylalanine or tryptophan. A D gene is named only where the DNA matches it firmly. Clone size is stated in some rows and not others, as once, few, many or a class when expanded.

d_gene	v_gene	abundance	j_gene	CDR3nt	CDR3aa
.	TRBV28	.	TRBJ2-1	TGTGCCAGCAGTCTTGCAGGGGCCCGTAGAGATAATGAGCAGTTCTTC	CASSLAGARRDNEQFF
TRBD1	TRBV5-8	.	TRBJ1-2	TGTGCCAGCAGTTCAGTAGACAGGGGGCATGGCTACACCTTC	CASSSVDRGHGYTF
TRBD1	TRBV9	.	TRBJ1-2	TGTGCCAGCAGCCCCACGCCGGGACAGTCAAACTATAACTATGGCTACACCTTC	CASSPTPGQSNYNYGYTF
TRBD2	TRBV30	.	TRBJ2-1	TGTGCCTGGATCCCCGCGAGGACTAGCAGGTCCTACAATGAGCAGTTCTTC	CAWIPARTSRSYNEQFF
TRBD1	TRBV11-2	.	TRBJ2-2	TGTGCCAGCAGCTTAGAGCCAGGGGGCACCGGGGAGCTGTTTTTT	CASSLEPGGTGELFF
.	TRBV27	once	TRBJ2-7	TGTGCCAGCAGTGCGACGGGACAACGACCCTACGAGCAGTACTTC	CASSATGQRPYEQYF
.	TRBV19	.	TRBJ2-4	TGTGCCAGTAGTATATCGTCGGGGTTTGCCAAAAACATTCAGTACTTC	CASSISSGFAKNIQYF
.	TRBV7-6	.	TRBJ2-1	TGTGCCAGCACTCAGATGGCTCAGGGGTTCGATGAGCAGTTCTTC	CASTQMAQGFDEQFF
.	TRBV5-1	.	TRBJ2-5	TGCGCCAGTCACACGGACAGTAGTACGGAGACCCAGTACTTC	CASHTDSSTETQYF
TRBD1	TRBV5-6	.	TRBJ1-6	TGTGCCAGCGGGACAGGCTGGAATTCACCCCTCCACTTT	CASGTGWNSPLHF
.	TRBV5-1	.	TRBJ2-3	TGCGCCAGCAGCTTAAACAGGGTTGGGGGCACAGATACGCAGTATTTT	CASSLNRVGGTDTQYF
.	TRBV6-5	.	TRBJ2-7	TGTGCCAGCAGTCACTTAGACAGAGTAAGCTACGAGCAGTACTTC	CASSHLDRVSYEQYF
TRBD1	TRBV5-4	.	TRBJ1-4	TGTGCCAGCAGCTCATCAGACAGGGGGAGGGCTAATGAAAAACTGTTTTTT	CASSSSDRGRANEKLFF
.	TRBV7-8	.	TRBJ1-4	TGTGCCAGCAGCCCCTACAATGAAAAACTGTTTTTT	CASSPYNEKLFF
.	TRBV5-1	.	TRBJ2-5	TGCGCCAGCAGCTTAGGACAGCAAGAGACCCAGTACTTC	CASSLGQQETQYF
.	TRBV28	.	TRBJ2-6	TGTGCCAGCAGTTTATCCGGGGCTGGGGCCAACGTCCTGACTTTC	CASSLSGAGANVLTF
.	TRBV5-6	.	TRBJ1-5	TGTGCCAGCAGCTCGGGACACGGTCAGCCCCAGCATTTT	CASSSGHGQPQHF
.	TRBV7-6	.	TRBJ2-7	TGTGCCAGCAGCTTTACCCGGCGGAGGGGGTACTTC	CASSFTRRRGYF
.	TRBV11-1	.	TRBJ1-2	TGTGCCAGCAGCTTTACAGGATACTATGGCTACACCTTC	CASSFTGYYGYTF
TRBD2	TRBV5-6	.	TRBJ2-1	TGTGCCAGCAGCTTGGTCGGGACTAGAGTTTACAATGAGCAGTTCTTC	CASSLVGTRVYNEQFF
.	TRBV27	.	TRBJ1-1	TGTGCCAGCAGTTTATCGCGGGCAGCCGGCACTGAAGCTTTCTTT	CASSLSRAAGTEAFF
TRBD2	TRBV19	once	TRBJ2-1	TGTGCCAGTAGTGTCGGGACCCGGGAGGGAGGGTACAATGAGCAGTTCTTC	CASSVGTREGGYNEQFF
.	TRBV30	.	TRBJ1-5	TGTGCCTGGAGTTTACAGGTTTATAGCAATCAGCCCCAGCATTTT	CAWSLQVYSNQPQHF
TRBD1	TRBV5-6	.	TRBJ1-5	TGTGCCAGCAGCTTTAAAGGACAGGGAAATCAGCCCCAGCATTTT	CASSFKGQGNQPQHF
TRBD2	TRBV5-1	.	TRBJ2-3	TGCGCCAGCAGCTTGCTGGCTAGCGGAGGCACAGATACGCAGTATTTT	CASSLLASGGTDTQYF
.	TRBV4-1	.	TRBJ1-1	TGCGCCAGCAGCCAAGAGGGCGTAGGAGGTAAGGCTTTCTTT	CASSQEGVGGKAFF
.	TRBV29-1	.	TRBJ2-7	TGCAGCGTAGAGGTCAGTAGCTACGAGCAGTACTTC	CSVEVSSYEQYF
TRBD2	TRBV9	.	TRBJ2-3	TGTGCCAGCAGTAGGGGACTAGCGGGGGGGATCACAGATACGCAGTATTTT	CASSRGLAGGITDTQYF
TRBD1	TRBV9	few	TRBJ1-4	TGTGCCAGCAGCGCGAGGACAGGGAGTGAAAAACTGTTTTTT	CASSARTGSEKLFF
TRBD1	TRBV6-5	.	TRBJ2-7	TGTGCCAGCAGTCTCACAGGGGGCAACTACGAGCAGTACTTC	CASSLTGGNYEQYF
TRBD2	TRBV7-2	.	TRBJ2-7	TGTGCCAGCAGCTTATGGGCCTCCGGGACTAGAGGTGGAGAGCAGTACTTC	CASSLWASGTRGGEQYF
.	TRBV25-1	.	TRBJ2-2	TGTGCCAGCAGTGCAAGGCAGACTAACACCGGGGAGCTGTTTTTT	CASSARQTNTGELFF
TRBD2	TRBV5-1	.	TRBJ2-1	TGCGCCAGCAGCCCTAATAGCGGGGACTCCTACAATGAGCAGTTCTTC	CASSPNSGDSYNEQFF
.	TRBV2	.	TRBJ1-3	TGTGCCAGCAAACTAGAGCCCTCTGGAAACACCATATATTTT	CASKLEPSGNTIYF
.	TRBV5-1	.	TRBJ2-7	TGCGCCAGCAGCTTGGAATTAGCCGCCTCCTACGAGCAGTACTTC	CASSLELAASYEQYF
TRBD2	TRBV7-3	.	TRBJ2-5	TGTGCCAGCAGCCCTAGCGGGGGGGGACAAGAGACCCAGTACTTC	CASSPSGGGQETQYF
TRBD2	TRBV9	.	TRBJ2-1	TGTGCCAGCAGCGTAGCGGGAGGGAACAATGAGCAGTTCTTC	CASSVAGGNNEQFF
.	TRBV28	.	TRBJ1-1	TGTGCCAGCAGATTCACAGGGAGTGGCACTGAAGCTTTCTTT	CASRFTGSGTEAFF
.	TRBV19	.	TRBJ1-5	TGTGCCAGTAGTGGGGACAATCTCCGATTACAGCCCCAGCATTTT	CASSGDNLRLQPQHF
.	TRBV4-1	.	TRBJ1-5	TGCGCCAGCAGCCAAGTTCGGCAGGGCCTTTATAGCAATCAGCCCCAGCATTTT	CASSQVRQGLYSNQPQHF
.	TRBV7-9	.	TRBJ1-1	TGTGCCAGCAGCTCCCTTCCCCTCAAGACAGGTCTCTTCCCCACTGAAGCTTTCTTT	CASSSLPLKTGLFPTEAFF
.	TRBV28	.	TRBJ1-5	TGTGCCAGCAGTTTCGTTGGGGGGAGACAGCCCCAGCATTTT	CASSFVGGRQPQHF
.	TRBV9	once	TRBJ2-5	TGTGCCAGCAGTGCCAGCGTTGGTGCATTCCAAGAGACCCAGTACTTC	CASSASVGAFQETQYF